This T cell receptor beta chain is from a study of T cells in Graves' hyperthyroidism and ophthalmopathy. Subjects aged 18 to 65 presented with newly diagnosed hyperthyroidism of less than 2 months' duration. Any symptoms of ophthalmopathy came after the first hyperthyroidism diagnosis, from which the blood sample dates. Germline V gives CDR1 SGHRS, CDR2 YFSETQ. The CDR3 runs 15 residues. Trimming removed 4 bases from V and 9 bases from J, with 17 bases in between. From RNA transcripts, TCR beta CDR3 regions were amplified. HTBI primers were employed in a first-round RT-PCR of the TCR CDR3. One entry per CDR3 protein results from TCRdb running MiXCR on the multiplex PCR reads. The data show hundreds of thousands of distinct CDR3 sequences, with 15% to 17% seen just once and 28% held by the top ten. This clonotype was seen only a few times. Antigen unknown. General study findings and limits: A model built on 13 V-J features separated ophthalmopathy from stable hyperthyroidism. Appearing also in blood were most of the thyroid clonotypes expanded above 0.001.

Material for sequencing was blood. V is TRBV5-1 and J is TRBJ1-6; D is unclear. The TCR originated in a woman aged 18-35 years with Graves' hyperthyroidism that later progressed to Graves' ophthalmopathy. CDR3 bases: TGCGCCAGCAGCCTCAGTCAAGGAGGTGGTTCACCCCTCCACTTT. Its protein is CASSLSQGGGSPLHF.